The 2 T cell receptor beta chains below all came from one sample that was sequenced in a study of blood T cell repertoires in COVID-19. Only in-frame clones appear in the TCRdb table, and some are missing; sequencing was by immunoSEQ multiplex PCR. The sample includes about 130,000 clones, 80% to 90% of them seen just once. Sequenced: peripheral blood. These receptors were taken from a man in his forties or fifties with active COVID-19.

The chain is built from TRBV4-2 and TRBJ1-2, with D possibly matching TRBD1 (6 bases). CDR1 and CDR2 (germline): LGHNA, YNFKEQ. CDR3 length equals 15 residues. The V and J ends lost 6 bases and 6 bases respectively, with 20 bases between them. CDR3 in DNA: TGTGCCAGCAGACGCGTAGGGGGACAAGTACATGGCTACACCTTC. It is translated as CASRRVGGQVHGYTF.

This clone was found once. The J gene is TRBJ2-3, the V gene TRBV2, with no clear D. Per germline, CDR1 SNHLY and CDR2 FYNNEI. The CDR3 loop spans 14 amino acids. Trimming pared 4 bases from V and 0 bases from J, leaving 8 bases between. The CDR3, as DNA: TGTGCCAGCAGTGTAGTCTTAAGCACAGATACGCAGTATTTT. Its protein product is CASSVVLSTDTQYF.